This T cell receptor beta chain was sequenced in a study of T-cell reconstitution after alpha-beta-depleted transplantation in children. Germline CDR1 DFQATT, CDR2 SNEGSKA (reference sequence). Trimming removed 2 bases from V and 11 bases from J, with 15 bases in between. The CDR3 loop spans 12 amino acids. This clonotype was seen a handful of times. This sample's TCRbeta library carried unique molecular identifier barcodes. Each CDR3 protein gets one entry after TCRdb re-called the PCR reads with MiXCR. The data show about 360,000 distinct CDR3 sequences, with about 14% seen just once and around 4% held by the top ten.

The receptor's source is a human donor who donated a stem cell graft to a child with Fanconi anemia. V usage is TRBV20-1 and J usage is TRBJ1-1, with TRBD1 as a possible D gene (5 bases). The sequencing here drew on PBMCs, taken from the stem cell graft. CDR3: CSARNGGVIAFF. CDR3 DNA: TGCAGTGCTAGAAACGGGGGGGTGATCGCTTTCTTT.